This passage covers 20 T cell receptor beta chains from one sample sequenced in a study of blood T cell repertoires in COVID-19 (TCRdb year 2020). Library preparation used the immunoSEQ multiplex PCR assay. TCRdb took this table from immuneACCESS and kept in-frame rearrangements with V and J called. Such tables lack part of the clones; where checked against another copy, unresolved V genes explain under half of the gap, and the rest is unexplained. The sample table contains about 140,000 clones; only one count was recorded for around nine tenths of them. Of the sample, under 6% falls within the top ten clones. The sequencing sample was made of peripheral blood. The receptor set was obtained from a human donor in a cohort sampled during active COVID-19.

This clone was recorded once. CDR3 sequence (DNA): TGCGCCAGCAGCCAAGATGTTGGCCGGCCCCAGCATTTT. This gives the protein CASSQDVGRPQHF. The rearrangement links TRBV4-3 to TRBJ1-5, with D hard to call. V shed 0 bases and J shed 9 bases, with 9 bases lying between them. This CDR3 comprises 13 residues. The germline gives CDR1 LGHNA, CDR2 YSLEER.

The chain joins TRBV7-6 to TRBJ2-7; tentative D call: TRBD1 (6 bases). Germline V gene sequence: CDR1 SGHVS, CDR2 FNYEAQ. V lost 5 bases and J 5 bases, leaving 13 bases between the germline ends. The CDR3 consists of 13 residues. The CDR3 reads CASSPDRTNEQYF. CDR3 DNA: TGTGCCAGCAGCCCCGACAGGACCAACGAGCAGTACTTC.

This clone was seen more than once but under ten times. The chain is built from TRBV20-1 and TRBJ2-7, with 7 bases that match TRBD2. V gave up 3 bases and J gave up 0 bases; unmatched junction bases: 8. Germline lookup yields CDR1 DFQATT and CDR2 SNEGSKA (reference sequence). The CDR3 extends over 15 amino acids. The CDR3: CSASTPAGSSYEQYF. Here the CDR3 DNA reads TGCAGTGCTAGTACCCCAGCGGGAAGCTCCTACGAGCAGTACTTC.

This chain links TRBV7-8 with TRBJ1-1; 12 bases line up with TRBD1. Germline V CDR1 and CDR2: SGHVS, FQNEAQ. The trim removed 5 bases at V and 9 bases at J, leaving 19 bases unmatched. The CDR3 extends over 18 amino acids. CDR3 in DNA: TGTGCCAGCAGCCCCCCCTTCCGGGACAGGGGGCTTAAAAACCAAGCTTTCTTT. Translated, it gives CASSPPFRDRGLKNQAFF.

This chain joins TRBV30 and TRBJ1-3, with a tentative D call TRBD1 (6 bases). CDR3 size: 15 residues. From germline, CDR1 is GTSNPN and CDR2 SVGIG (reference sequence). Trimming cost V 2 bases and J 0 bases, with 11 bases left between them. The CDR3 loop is CAWSSGASSGNTIYF. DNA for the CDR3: TGTGCCTGGAGTTCAGGGGCGAGCTCTGGAAACACCATATATTTT.

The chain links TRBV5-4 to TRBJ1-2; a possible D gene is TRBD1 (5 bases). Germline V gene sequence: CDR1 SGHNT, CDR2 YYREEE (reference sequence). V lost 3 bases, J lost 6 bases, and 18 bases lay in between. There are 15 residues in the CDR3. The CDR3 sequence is CASSWGGAGRNGYTF. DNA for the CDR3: TGTGCCAGCAGCTGGGGGGGTGCAGGGCGCAATGGCTACACCTTC.

CDR3 protein: CASSPGWQQGTGELFF. The CDR3 coding sequence is TGTGCCAGCTCACCAGGGTGGCAGCAGGGGACCGGGGAGCTGTTTTTT. This chain joins TRBV18 and TRBJ2-2; possible D gene TRBD1, 6 bases. Trimming cost V 2 bases and J 5 bases, with 15 bases left between them. This CDR3 spans 16 amino acids. Germline CDR1 is KGHSH and CDR2 is LQKENI.

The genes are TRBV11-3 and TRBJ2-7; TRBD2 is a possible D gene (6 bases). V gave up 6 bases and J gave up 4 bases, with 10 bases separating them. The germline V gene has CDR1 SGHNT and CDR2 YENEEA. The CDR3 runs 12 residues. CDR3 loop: CASRGGAYEQYF. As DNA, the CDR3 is TGTGCCAGCAGGGGGGGAGCGTACGAGCAGTACTTC.

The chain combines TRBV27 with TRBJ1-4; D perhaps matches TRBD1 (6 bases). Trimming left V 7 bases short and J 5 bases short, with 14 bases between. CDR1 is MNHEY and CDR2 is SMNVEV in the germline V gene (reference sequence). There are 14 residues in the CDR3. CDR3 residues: CASKRTVSNEKLFF. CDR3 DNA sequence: TGTGCCAGCAAGAGGACAGTCTCCAATGAAAAACTGTTTTTT.

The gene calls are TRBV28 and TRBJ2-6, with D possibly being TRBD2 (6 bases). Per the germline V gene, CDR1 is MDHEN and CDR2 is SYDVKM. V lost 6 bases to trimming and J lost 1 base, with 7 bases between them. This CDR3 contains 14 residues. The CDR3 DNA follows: TGTGCCAGCAGGGGGGGATCTGGGGCCAACGTCCTGACTTTC. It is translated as CASRGGSGANVLTF.

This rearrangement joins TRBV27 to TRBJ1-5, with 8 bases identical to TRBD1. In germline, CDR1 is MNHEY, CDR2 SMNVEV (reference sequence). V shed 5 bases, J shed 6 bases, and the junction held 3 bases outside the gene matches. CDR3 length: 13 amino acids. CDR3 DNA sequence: TGTGCCAGCAGTGCGACAGGGGTTCAGCCCCAGCATTTT. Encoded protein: CASSATGVQPQHF.

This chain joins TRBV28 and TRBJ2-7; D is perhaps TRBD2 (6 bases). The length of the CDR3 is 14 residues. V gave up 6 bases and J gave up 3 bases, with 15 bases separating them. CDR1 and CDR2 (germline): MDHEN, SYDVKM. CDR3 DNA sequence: TGTGCCAGCAGGGAATCGGGGGAAGGCTACGAGCAGTACTTC. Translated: CASRESGEGYEQYF.

The CDR3 region is CASKDRGYSPLHF. Here the CDR3 DNA reads TGTGCCAGTAAAGACAGGGGGTATTCACCCCTCCACTTT. The chain carries TRBV19 and TRBJ1-6; 9 nucleotides line up with TRBD1. The CDR3 is 13 amino acids. V shed 7 bases and J 8 bases; nucleotides not matched to a gene: 3. Germline V gives CDR1 LNHDA, CDR2 SQIVND (reference sequence).

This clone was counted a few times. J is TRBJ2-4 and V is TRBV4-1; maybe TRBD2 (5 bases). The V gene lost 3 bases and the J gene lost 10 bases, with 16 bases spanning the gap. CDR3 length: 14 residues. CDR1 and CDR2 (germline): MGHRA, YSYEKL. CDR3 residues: CASSHLRDNLIQYF. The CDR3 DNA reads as TGCGCCAGCAGCCACCTCCGGGATAACTTGATTCAGTACTTC.

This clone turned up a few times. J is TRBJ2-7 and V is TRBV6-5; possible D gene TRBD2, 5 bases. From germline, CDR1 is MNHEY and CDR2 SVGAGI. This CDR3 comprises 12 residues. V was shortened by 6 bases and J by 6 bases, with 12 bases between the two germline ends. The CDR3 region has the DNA TGTGCCAGCAGGTGGAGGACCGGCGAGCAGTACTTC. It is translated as CASRWRTGEQYF.

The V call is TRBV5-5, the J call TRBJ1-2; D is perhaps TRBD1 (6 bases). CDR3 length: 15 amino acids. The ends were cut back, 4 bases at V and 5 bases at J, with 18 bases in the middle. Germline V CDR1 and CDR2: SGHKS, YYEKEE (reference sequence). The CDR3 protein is CASSPLDSSPYGYTF. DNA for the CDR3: TGTGCCAGCAGCCCGTTGGACAGTTCTCCTTATGGCTACACCTTC.

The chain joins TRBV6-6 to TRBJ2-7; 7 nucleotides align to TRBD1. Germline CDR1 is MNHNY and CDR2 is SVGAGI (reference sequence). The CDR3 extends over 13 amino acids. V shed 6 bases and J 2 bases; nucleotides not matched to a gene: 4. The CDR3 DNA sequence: TGTGCCAGCAGGAGGGACAGAACCTACGAGCAGTACTTC. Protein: CASRRDRTYEQYF.

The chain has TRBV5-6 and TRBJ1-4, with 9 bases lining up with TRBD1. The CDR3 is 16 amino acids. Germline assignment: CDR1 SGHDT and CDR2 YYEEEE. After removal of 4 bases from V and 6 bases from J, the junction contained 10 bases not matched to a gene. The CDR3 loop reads CASSPRTGEGDEKLFF. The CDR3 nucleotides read TGTGCCAGCAGCCCCCGGACAGGGGAAGGGGATGAAAAACTGTTTTTT. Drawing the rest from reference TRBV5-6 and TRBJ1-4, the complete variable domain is DAGVTQSPTHLIKTRGQQVTLRCSPKSGHDTVSWYQQALGQGPQFIFQYYEEEERQRGNFPDRFSGHQFPNYSSELNVNALLLGDSALYLCASSPRTGEGDEKLFFGSGTQLSVL.

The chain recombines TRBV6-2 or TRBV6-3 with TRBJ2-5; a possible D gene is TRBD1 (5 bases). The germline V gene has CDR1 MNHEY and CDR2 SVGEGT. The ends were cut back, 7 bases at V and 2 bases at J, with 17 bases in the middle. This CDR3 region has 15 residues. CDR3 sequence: CASTPRTAGQETQYF. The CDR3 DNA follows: TGTGCCAGCACCCCTAGGACCGCAGGGCAAGAGACCCAGTACTTC.

Here the CDR3 reads CASSIGQRGNNEQFF. The DNA of the CDR3 is TGTGCCAGTAGTATAGGCCAGCGGGGTAACAATGAGCAGTTCTTC. V usage is TRBV19 and J usage is TRBJ2-1; TRBD2 aligns across 7 bases. CDR3 size: 15 residues. CDR1 is LNHDA and CDR2 is SQIVND in the germline V gene (reference sequence). V dropped 1 base and J dropped 5; count of bases not matched to a gene: 5.